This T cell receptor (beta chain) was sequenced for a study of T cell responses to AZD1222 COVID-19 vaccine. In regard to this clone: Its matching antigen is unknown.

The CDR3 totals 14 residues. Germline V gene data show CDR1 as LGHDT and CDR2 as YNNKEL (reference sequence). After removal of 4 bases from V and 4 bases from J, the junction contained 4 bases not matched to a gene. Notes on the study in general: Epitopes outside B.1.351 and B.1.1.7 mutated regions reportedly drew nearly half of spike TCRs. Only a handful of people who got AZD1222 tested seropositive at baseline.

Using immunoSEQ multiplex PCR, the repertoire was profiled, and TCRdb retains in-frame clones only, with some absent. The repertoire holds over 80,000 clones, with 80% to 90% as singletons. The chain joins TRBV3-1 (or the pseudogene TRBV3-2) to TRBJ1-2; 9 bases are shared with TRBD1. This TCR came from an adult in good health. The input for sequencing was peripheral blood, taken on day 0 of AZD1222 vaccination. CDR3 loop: CASSPRTGAYGYTF. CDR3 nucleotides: TGTGCCAGCAGCCCCAGGACAGGGGCCTATGGCTACACCTTC.